This T cell receptor (beta chain) was captured in a study of T cell responses to AZD1222 COVID-19 vaccine. V lost 3 bases and J lost 3; bases outside the gene matches: 7. Germline V gene lookup returns CDR1 SEHNR and CDR2 FQNEAQ (reference sequence). The CDR3 extends over 15 amino acids. In the case of this clone: Its antigen remains unknown.

Analysis merged second doses at about 4 or about 12 weeks. Whole-study results and caveats: Unmutated variant regions are reportedly the target of nearly half of TCRs that are spike-specific.

Only in-frame clones appear in the TCRdb table, and some are missing; sequencing was by immunoSEQ multiplex PCR. Among 150,000 to 200,000 clones listed, 90% to 95% were seen once. This receptor was obtained from an adult who received the AZD1222 COVID-19 vaccine. The sequencing here drew on peripheral blood, taken 28 days after the second AZD1222 dose. The rearrangement links TRBV7-9 to TRBJ1-1; 7 bases agree with TRBD1. The CDR3 bases are TGTGCCAGCAGCTTCCTGACAGGGTGGGACACTGAAGCTTTCTTT. It specifies CASSFLTGWDTEAFF.